This is a list of T cell receptor beta chains from one sample in a study of T cell responses to AZD1222 COVID-19 vaccine. The data were produced by immunoSEQ multiplex PCR, yet TCRdb's version contains in-frame clones alone and is incomplete. The sample lists about 180,000 clones; around nine tenths were seen once. Source: peripheral blood, taken on day 0 of AZD1222 vaccination. Source of these receptors: an adult in good health. Both conserved end residues are part of each CDR3. Fields, in order: D gene, clone size, J gene, V gene, CDR3 protein, CDR3 DNA. D genes are given only for firm matches. A row's size may be missing; if present it is once, few, many or a size class.

TRBD1	once	TRBJ2-7	TRBV12-3/TRBV12-4	CASTLTGTNEQYF	TGTGCCAGCACCCTGACAGGGACGAACGAGCAGTACTTC
TRBD1	NA	TRBJ1-6	TRBV4-2	CASSPLRDSNSPLHF	TGTGCCAGCAGCCCGCTCAGGGACAGTAATTCACCCCTCCACTTT
NA	NA	TRBJ1-5	TRBV3-1/TRBV3-2	CASSLGTSYSNQPQHF	TGTGCCAGCAGCCTTGGGACATCATATAGCAATCAGCCCCAGCATTTT
TRBD2	NA	TRBJ2-3	TRBV27	CASSLRRGGLADTQYF	TGTGCCAGCAGTTTGCGGCGGGGGGGCTTGGCAGATACGCAGTATTTT
NA	NA	TRBJ1-1	TRBV29-1	CSVQIMNTEAFF	TGCAGCGTCCAGATTATGAACACTGAAGCTTTCTTT
NA	NA	TRBJ1-1	TRBV30	CAWSRMGGEAFF	TGTGCCTGGAGCCGGATGGGGGGTGAAGCTTTCTTT
TRBD1	few	TRBJ2-7	TRBV27	CASSWDREGEQYF	TGTGCCAGCAGTTGGGACAGGGAGGGCGAGCAGTACTTC
NA	NA	TRBJ1-5	TRBV7-2	CASSVVTGMNQPQHF	TGTGCCAGCAGCGTAGTGACAGGAATGAATCAGCCCCAGCATTTT
NA	NA	TRBJ2-7	TRBV7-2	CASSARQMGEQYF	TGTGCCAGCAGCGCGAGACAGATGGGAGAGCAGTACTTC
NA	NA	TRBJ1-5	TRBV5-4	CASSLDPQSNQPQHF	TGTGCCAGCAGCTTGGATCCGCAGAGTAATCAGCCCCAGCATTTT
TRBD2	few	TRBJ2-3	TRBV6-5	CASSPGLGDTQYF	TGTGCCAGCAGCCCCGGACTAGGGGATACGCAGTATTTT
TRBD1	NA	TRBJ1-3	TRBV4-1	CASSRVTGTGNNIYF	TGCGCCAGCAGCCGGGTGACAGGGACTGGAAACAACATATATTTT
TRBD1	NA	TRBJ1-4	TRBV9	CASSAGRIDRGGEKLFF	TGTGCCAGCAGCGCCGGGCGGATCGACAGGGGTGGGGAAAAACTGTTTTTT
TRBD1	NA	TRBJ1-2	TRBV9	CASSDAPDRGGYTF	TGTGCCAGCAGCGATGCCCCCGACAGGGGTGGCTACACCTTC
TRBD2	NA	TRBJ2-3	TRBV9	CASSVAGLNTDTQYF	TGTGCCAGCAGCGTAGCGGGACTAAACACAGATACGCAGTATTTT
NA	NA	TRBJ1-2	TRBV9	CASSVISGDYGYTF	TGTGCCAGCAGCGTAATCTCAGGAGACTATGGCTACACCTTC
NA	NA	TRBJ2-4	TRBV2	CASSEPQWGSKNIQYF	TGTGCCAGCAGTGAACCCCAGTGGGGTTCCAAAAACATTCAGTACTTC
NA	NA	TRBJ1-6	TRBV4-1	CASSQDRAGARLNSPLHF	TGCGCCAGCAGCCAAGATCGGGCAGGGGCTAGGCTGAATTCACCCCTCCACTTT
NA	NA	TRBJ2-7	TRBV5-6	CASSNLGGAWREQYF	TGTGCCAGCAGCAACCTAGGAGGGGCCTGGAGGGAGCAGTACTTC
TRBD2	once	TRBJ2-1	TRBV14	CASSGTSKYNEQFF	TGTGCCAGCAGCGGGACTAGCAAATACAATGAGCAGTTCTTC
TRBD2	NA	TRBJ2-5	TRBV11-2	CASSSGTRQETQYF	TGTGCCAGCAGCTCAGGGACTAGACAGGAGACCCAGTACTTC
NA	once	TRBJ1-1	TRBV7-9	CASSFTMNTEAFF	TGTGCCAGCAGCTTTACAATGAACACTGAAGCTTTCTTT
NA	NA	TRBJ1-1	TRBV5-5	CASSLAPELTEAFF	TGTGCCAGCAGCTTGGCCCCGGAACTCACTGAAGCTTTCTTT
NA	NA	TRBJ2-2	TRBV7-8	CASSLGGTGELFF	TGTGCCAGCAGCTTAGGGGGGACCGGGGAGCTGTTTTTT
TRBD2	once	TRBJ2-1	TRBV28	CASTLGVGLALNEQFF	TGTGCCAGCACCTTGGGCGTGGGACTAGCACTAAATGAGCAGTTCTTC
TRBD2	NA	TRBJ2-1	TRBV19	CASTAGGYNEQFF	TGTGCCAGTACCGCGGGGGGGTACAATGAGCAGTTCTTC
TRBD2	NA	TRBJ2-3	TRBV30	CAWSRTRADTQYF	TGTGCCTGGAGTCGGACTAGAGCAGATACGCAGTATTTT
NA	NA	TRBJ1-1	TRBV5-6	CASSLEPGANTEAFF	TGTGCCAGCAGCCTCGAGCCAGGGGCGAACACTGAAGCTTTCTTT
TRBD1	NA	TRBJ1-5	TRBV24-1	CATSDGTALGQPQHF	TGTGCCACCAGTGATGGGACAGCGCTCGGCCAGCCCCAGCATTTT
NA	NA	TRBJ2-3	TRBV28	CASSFGPFDTQYF	TGTGCCAGCAGTTTTGGACCCTTCGATACGCAGTATTTT
NA	NA	TRBJ1-2	TRBV28	CASSSPGEGIDGYTF	TGTGCCAGCAGTTCCCCTGGCGAAGGTATTGATGGCTACACCTTC
TRBD2	NA	TRBJ2-3	TRBV6-2/TRBV6-3	CASSYAGGTDTQYF	TGTGCCAGCAGTTATGCGGGGGGGACAGATACGCAGTATTTT
NA	NA	TRBJ2-3	TRBV4-2	CASSQDTSTDTQYF	TGTGCCAGCAGCCAAGATACTAGCACAGATACGCAGTATTTT
NA	NA	TRBJ2-5	TRBV19	CASSIGGLARETQYF	TGTGCCAGTAGTATCGGGGGTCTGGCACGTGAGACCCAGTACTTC
NA	NA	TRBJ2-7	TRBV2	CASRAQMVQTYEQYF	TGTGCCAGCAGAGCGCAGATGGTCCAGACCTACGAGCAGTACTTC
NA	few	TRBJ2-2	TRBV6-2/TRBV6-3	CASSYRDTGELFF	TGTGCCAGCAGTTACAGGGATACCGGGGAGCTGTTTTTT
NA	NA	TRBJ1-2	TRBV18	CASSPGSGWNGYTF	TGTGCCAGCTCACCGGGGTCAGGGTGGAATGGCTACACCTTC
TRBD1	NA	TRBJ1-2	TRBV9	CASSVNEGTGYYGYTF	TGTGCCAGCAGCGTAAACGAGGGGACAGGGTACTATGGCTACACCTTC
TRBD2	once	TRBJ2-2	TRBV3-1/TRBV3-2	CASSQAGGNTGELFF	TGTGCCAGCAGCCAAGCGGGGGGGAACACCGGGGAGCTGTTTTTT
NA	NA	TRBJ1-3	TRBV28	CASSLIGGGNTIYF	TGTGCCAGCAGTTTAATAGGGGGTGGAAACACCATATATTTT
TRBD1	NA	TRBJ2-3	TRBV11-2	CASSSPGQGIDTQYF	TGTGCCAGCAGCTCTCCGGGACAGGGAATAGATACGCAGTATTTT
TRBD1	NA	TRBJ1-5	TRBV6-5	CASSYRDSYSNQPQHF	TGTGCCAGCAGTTACCGGGACAGCTATAGCAATCAGCCCCAGCATTTT
TRBD1	few	TRBJ2-3	TRBV5-4	CASSPTLDRAGADTQYF	TGTGCCAGCAGCCCTACTCTAGACAGGGCTGGCGCAGATACGCAGTATTTT
NA	NA	TRBJ2-7	TRBV10-3	CATEDRGGVYEQYF	TGTGCCACCGAAGATAGAGGCGGGGTATACGAGCAGTACTTC
TRBD1	NA	TRBJ2-1	TRBV18	CASSPGQGSYNEQFF	TGTGCCAGCTCGCCTGGACAGGGCTCCTACAATGAGCAGTTCTTC
NA	NA	TRBJ1-5	TRBV20-1	CSASSGVNQPQHF	TGCAGTGCTAGTTCAGGGGTCAATCAGCCCCAGCATTTT
TRBD1	NA	TRBJ1-1	TRBV5-1	CASSLEGQTNTEAFF	TGCGCCAGCAGCTTGGAGGGACAGACGAACACTGAAGCTTTCTTT
NA	NA	TRBJ1-2	TRBV29-1	CSAPSSGVGYTF	TGCAGCGCCCCGAGTTCAGGGGTGGGCTACACCTTC
TRBD1	NA	TRBJ1-2	TRBV4-2	CASSQDLRGPQGINYGYTF	TGTGCCAGCAGCCAAGATCTGAGGGGGCCACAGGGGATAAACTATGGCTACACCTTC
NA	NA	TRBJ2-1	TRBV7-2	CASSFFRTRSSYNEQFF	TGTGCCAGCAGCTTCTTCCGGACCCGGAGCTCCTACAATGAGCAGTTCTTC
NA	NA	TRBJ1-1	TRBV5-1	CASSFGGNTEAFF	TGCGCCAGCAGCTTCGGGGGGAACACTGAAGCTTTCTTT
NA	NA	TRBJ1-5	TRBV12-3/TRBV12-4	CASRDGNQPQHF	TGTGCCAGCAGGGATGGCAATCAGCCCCAGCATTTT
NA	NA	TRBJ1-4	TRBV14	CASSQGNTWWGEKLFF	TGTGCCAGCAGCCAAGGGAACACCTGGTGGGGTGAAAAACTGTTTTTT
TRBD1	few	TRBJ2-3	TRBV5-6	CATSGRGSTDTQYF	TGTGCTACCTCGGGCAGGGGGAGCACAGATACGCAGTATTTT
NA	NA	TRBJ1-4	TRBV7-3	CASSQGGTNEKLFF	TGTGCCAGCAGCCAGGGAGGGACTAATGAAAAACTGTTTTTT
TRBD1	few	TRBJ1-6	TRBV28	CASSLVSGGVSPLHF	TGTGCCAGCAGTTTGGTATCAGGGGGCGTTTCACCCCTCCACTTT
NA	NA	TRBJ2-7	TRBV4-2	CASSPTSTGTVYEQYF	TGTGCCAGCAGCCCTACTTCTACCGGGACGGTGTACGAGCAGTACTTC
TRBD2	NA	TRBJ2-7	TRBV28	CASSLQSSGQYEQYF	TGTGCCAGCAGTTTACAGTCTAGCGGGCAATACGAGCAGTACTTC
NA	NA	TRBJ1-1	TRBV13	CASSPRVKVNTEAFF	TGTGCCAGCAGCCCCAGGGTTAAGGTGAACACTGAAGCTTTCTTT